Presented here are 10 T cell receptor beta chains from one specimen sequenced in a study of CD8+ T cells in alopecia areata. Reverse transcribed after extraction, RNA yielded cDNA as the sequencing template. The repertoire was sequenced with immunoSEQ multiplex PCR; TCRdb's copy has only in-frame clones and lacks some. The sample carries approximately 120,000 clones, 40% to 55% recorded once. Sequences were obtained from NKG2D-low CD8+ T cells sorted from blood. The receptors come from a human donor with alopecia areata.

The chain combines TRBV29-1 with TRBJ2-5, with TRBD2 as a possible D gene (7 bases). Trimming cost V 5 bases and J 6 bases, with 16 bases left between them. CDR3 size: 13 residues. CDR1 is SQVTM, CDR2 ANQGSEA, per germline. In DNA form, the CDR3 reads TGCAGCGTTAAGGGGGGGCAGTGGCAGACCCAGTACTTC. Its protein is CSVKGGQWQTQYF.

This clone occurred a few times. The genes are TRBV7-2 and TRBJ2-7; 7 bases align to TRBD2. V lost 1 base, J lost 4 bases, and 4 bases stayed unmatched. The length of the CDR3 is 14 residues. In germline, CDR1 is SGHTA, CDR2 FQGNSA. The CDR3 bases are TGTGCCAGCAGCTTAGTTGGACTAGTATACGAGCAGTACTTC. Encoded protein: CASSLVGLVYEQYF. Full variable domain (rest looked up from reference TRBV7-2 and TRBJ2-7): GAGVSQSPSNKVTEKGKDVELRCDPISGHTALYWYRQSLGQGLEFLIYFQGNSAPDKSGLPSDRFSAERTGGSVSTLTIQRTQQEDSAVYLCASSLVGLVYEQYFGPGTRLTVT.

V is TRBV27 and J is TRBJ2-1; a possible D gene is TRBD2 (5 bases). Trimming cost V 0 bases and J 7 bases, with 10 bases left between them. Germline CDR1 is MNHEY and CDR2 is SMNVEV (reference sequence). The CDR3 totals 14 residues. The CDR3 DNA reads as TGTGCCAGCAGTTTATCGTCTAGCTGGAATGAGCAGTTCTTC. Translation: CASSLSSSWNEQFF.

The chain links TRBV14 to TRBJ1-2; unclear D gene. The CDR3 runs 13 residues. Germline V gives CDR1 SGHDN, CDR2 FVKESK. V lost 5 bases and J 4 bases, leaving 11 bases between the germline ends. The CDR3 is CASSGPATYGYTF. The CDR3 region has the DNA TGTGCCAGCAGCGGTCCTGCGACCTATGGCTACACCTTC.

The chain recombines TRBV29-1 with TRBJ2-1; D may correspond to TRBD1 or TRBD2 (5 bases each). The germline V gene has CDR1 SQVTM and CDR2 ANQGSEA. This CDR3 spans 14 amino acids. V was trimmed by 6 bases and J by 8 bases, leaving 20 bases between them. The CDR3, as DNA: TGCAGCGTCCGAGGGCAGGGTGGGTCGGATGAGCAGTTCTTC. It specifies CSVRGQGGSDEQFF.

The genes are TRBV11-2 and TRBJ1-2, with 7 bases aligning to TRBD1. The germline CDR1 and CDR2 sequences are SGHAT and FQNNGV. With 2 bases clipped from V and 8 bases from J, the junction kept 2 bases outside the gene matches. This CDR3 has 12 amino acids. CDR3 nucleotides: TGTGCCAGCAGCTTAACAGGGGACGGCTACACCTTC. Amino acids: CASSLTGDGYTF.

The genes are TRBV29-1 and TRBJ2-5; 11 bases map to TRBD1. The junction had 8 bases not matched to a gene; V was cut back by 7 bases and J by 4 bases. This CDR3 is built from 14 residues. Germline assignment: CDR1 SQVTM and CDR2 ANQGSEA. The CDR3 here is CSASGQGAGETQYF. For the CDR3, the DNA is TGCAGCGCGAGCGGACAGGGGGCGGGAGAGACCCAGTACTTC.

V and J are TRBV6-5 and TRBJ2-4; D is ambiguous. Per the germline V gene, CDR1 is MNHEY and CDR2 is SVGAGI. This CDR3 comprises 11 residues. Trimming left V 10 bases short and J 11 bases short, with 15 bases between. DNA for the CDR3: TGTGCCACCTACTACCGGACGGTTCAGTACTTC. This gives the protein CATYYRTVQYF.

The CDR3 loop reads CSAEGPTYEQYF. CDR3 bases: TGCAGCGCCGAGGGGCCTACCTACGAGCAGTACTTC. This chain uses TRBV29-1 with TRBJ2-7; D tentatively fits TRBD1 or TRBD2 (5 bases each). Trimming stripped 7 bases from V and 2 bases from J, with 12 bases between. This CDR3 comprises 12 residues. Germline values: CDR1 SQVTM, CDR2 ANQGSEA.

The CDR3 is CAWSPKRELYGYTF. Here the CDR3 DNA reads TGTGCCTGGAGCCCTAAGAGGGAACTCTATGGCTACACCTTC. V is TRBV30 and J is TRBJ1-2; unclear D gene. The ends were cut back, 3 bases at V and 4 bases at J, with 15 bases in the middle. This CDR3 region has 14 residues. The V gene's germline CDR1 is GTSNPN and CDR2 SVGIG (reference sequence). The entire variable domain, with the rest obtained from reference TRBV30 and TRBJ1-2, is as follows: SQTIHQWPATLVQPVGSPLSLECTVEGTSNPNLYWYRQAAGRGLQLLFYSVGIGQISSEVPQNLSASRPQDRQFILSSKKLLLSDSGFYLCAWSPKRELYGYTFGSGTRLTVV.